This entry lists 8 T cell receptor beta chains sequenced from one sample in a study of T cells after yellow fever vaccination. TCRdb re-called the 5' RACE reads through MiXCR, storing one row per CDR3 protein. The top ten clones hold approximately 48% of a sample with more than 1,000 distinct CDR3 sequences, about 50% of them seen once. Sequencing used PBMCs, either bulk or a sorted T-cell subset (CD4+, CD8+, memory, or dextramer-sorted; not recorded which), obtained on the day of the yellow fever booster vaccination. These receptors all come from a man aged 18-30 years who received the YFV17D yellow fever vaccine.

The rearrangement links TRBV7-3 to TRBJ2-1; 7 bases map to TRBD2. J lost 3 bases, V lost 5 bases, and 7 bases had no gene match. CDR3 size: 15 residues. The V gene's germline CDR1 is SGHTA and CDR2 FQGTGA. The DNA of the CDR3 is TGTGCCAGCAGCGTCTCTAGCGGACTCTACAATGAGCAGTTCTTC. This translates into CASSVSSGLYNEQFF.

The chain joins TRBV7-8 to TRBJ2-7; maybe TRBD2 (6 bases). The CDR3 totals 16 residues. The ends were cut back, 4 bases at V and 2 bases at J, with 18 bases in the middle. Germline CDR1 and CDR2: SGHVS and FQNEAQ. The DNA for the CDR3 is TGTGCCAGCAGCTCCTCAAGTAAGCGGGTCCCCTACGAGCAGTACTTC. It encodes CASSSSSKRVPYEQYF.

This clonotype is classed as medium-sized (0.01 to 0.1%). The chain employs TRBV7-9 and TRBJ1-2; D remains ambiguous. Germline V lookup: CDR1 SEHNR, CDR2 FQNEAQ (reference sequence). The ends were cut back, 0 bases at V and 6 bases at J, with 8 bases in the middle. The CDR3 contains 13 residues. Here the CDR3 DNA reads TGTGCCAGCAGCTTAGCGAACGGGAATGGCTACACCTTC. Translated: CASSLANGNGYTF.

By share of the sample, this clonotype is medium-sized. The V gene is TRBV12-3 or TRBV12-4, the J gene TRBJ2-1, with D unresolved. V dropped 3 bases and J dropped 1 base, with 7 bases sitting between them. The CDR3 length is 14 residues. The CDR3 here is CASSFDNSYNEQFF. For the CDR3, the DNA is TGTGCCAGCAGTTTTGACAATTCCTACAATGAGCAGTTCTTC.

The chain employs TRBV20-1 and TRBJ2-5; TRBD1 matches at 9 bases. CDR3 length equals 14 residues. Germline trimming cut 6 bases from V and 5 bases from J; bases unmatched to any gene: 10. Germline assignment: CDR1 DFQATT and CDR2 SNEGSKA (reference sequence). The CDR3 DNA reads as TGCAGTGCACCAAGCCCAGGGACAGGGGAGACCCAGTACTTC. Translating it yields CSAPSPGTGETQYF.

J is TRBJ1-5 and V is TRBV21-1; the table's D gene call, TRBD1, was not cross checked with the DNA. TRBV21-1 is recorded as a pseudogene. This CDR3 comprises 16 residues. The CDR3, as DNA: TGTGCCAGCAGCAAAGTTGGACAGGGCCATAATCAGCCCCAGCATTTT. Protein: CASSKVGQGHNQPQHF.

By frequency in the sample, this clonotype is medium-sized. The chain links TRBV7-6 to TRBJ2-1, with D hard to call. This CDR3 is built from 11 residues. The V gene lost 6 bases and the J gene lost 8 bases, with 8 bases spanning the gap. From germline, CDR1 is SGHVS and CDR2 FNYEAQ. The CDR3 loop is CASSPGYEQFF. CDR3 nucleotides: TGTGCCAGCAGTCCGGGCTATGAGCAGTTCTTC. Combining the CDR3 with reference TRBV7-6 and TRBJ2-1 gives the whole variable domain GAGVSQSPRYKVTKRGQDVALRCDPISGHVSLYWYRQALGQGPEFLTYFNYEAQQDKSGLPNDRFSAERPEGSISTLTIQRTEQRDSAMYRCASSPGYEQFFGPGTRLTVL.

The V and J genes are TRBV5-1 and TRBJ2-1; D perhaps matches TRBD2 (5 bases). V was trimmed by 1 base and J by 12 bases, leaving 14 bases between them. This CDR3 is 13 amino acids long. In germline, CDR1 is SGHRS, CDR2 YFSETQ. In nucleotides, the CDR3 is TGCGCCAGCAGCTTGCAGGAGGAAAGTCTGCAGTTCTTC. This gives the protein CASSLQEESLQFF.